Sequencing of this T cell receptor (beta chain) was carried out in a study of cytomegalovirus exposure and HLA in healthy donors. Across the study: Approximately 180 million T cells yielded more than 95 million unique TCR beta sequences, as an earlier analysis found.

This clone was seen a few times. The antigen is undetermined. The study's findings and limits: Sequencing depth roughly uniform across donors was assumed in presence/absence analyses. Researchers reported in a later analysis that common viral pathogens appeared linked to several top clusters. CMV serostatus was the sole immune exposure data available.

Amplification used 60 Vbeta primers and 13 Jbeta primers. TCRdb keeps only in-frame clones here, not all; method: immunoSEQ multiplex PCR. The data show tens of thousands of clones, around three fifths seen once. The germline V and J ends were trimmed by 6 bases and 3 bases, with 9 bases remaining between them. The CDR3 length is 12 residues. Germline values: CDR1 SGHTA, CDR2 FQGNSA. This sequence joins TRBV7-2 and TRBJ2-7, with a weak D call TRBD1 (6 bases). The source of this sequence is a woman aged 40 to 50 in good health and CMV-seropositive. The sequenced sample was PBMCs. The CDR3, as DNA: TGTGCCAGCAGACCGGACAGCTACGAGCAGTACTTC. This sequence encodes CASRPDSYEQYF.